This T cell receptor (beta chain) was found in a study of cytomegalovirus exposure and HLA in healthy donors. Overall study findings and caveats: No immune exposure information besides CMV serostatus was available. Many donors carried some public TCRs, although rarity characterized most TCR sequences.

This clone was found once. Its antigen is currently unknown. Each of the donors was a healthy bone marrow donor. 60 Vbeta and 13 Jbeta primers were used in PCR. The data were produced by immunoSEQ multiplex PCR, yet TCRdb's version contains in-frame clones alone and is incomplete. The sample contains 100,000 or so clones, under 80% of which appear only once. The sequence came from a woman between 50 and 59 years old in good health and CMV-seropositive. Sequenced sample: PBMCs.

This chain's CDR3 is CAWSVLPRAYGYTF. The CDR3 DNA sequence: TGTGCCTGGAGTGTACTTCCCAGGGCCTATGGCTACACCTTC. The rearrangement joins TRBV30 to TRBJ1-2, with a possible D match to TRBD1 (5 bases). There are 14 residues in the CDR3. Trimming removed 0 bases at V and 4 bases at J, with 12 bases between. Germline CDR1 reads GTSNPN; CDR2 reads SVGIG (reference sequence).